This T cell receptor (beta chain) derives from a study of CD8+CD57+ T cells in acquired aplastic anemia (dated by TCRdb to 2016 to 2018). Looking at the study overall: Extracted DNA from sorted CD4+ and CD8+ cells averaged around 3.5 ug, ranging from about 0.2 to 30 ug. CD8+CD57+ expansion was defined as a frequency above the mean frequency observed in healthy subjects. What the authors observed across the whole study: Although 25 to 30 CD8+ CDR3 sequences were shared by patients and controls, these sequences appeared highly expressed in patients and within the immunodominant clones of patients. Patients and healthy controls showed no significant difference in CD8+ Simpson's diversity (P=0.060).

Flow cytometry had shown CD8+CD57+ cell expansion in the patients selected for sequencing. Severe acquired aplastic anemia was diagnosed in all patients according to International Study of Aplastic Anemia and Agranulocytosis and Camitta criteria. At the time blood was sampled, none of the patients had received any therapy. In the study, sorted CD4+ and CD8+ blood T cells from patients with severe aplastic anemia and from healthy subjects underwent deep sequencing of TCR repertoires. Patients were enrolled in the USA under clinicaltrials.gov protocols 00001620, 01623167, 00001397, 00071045, 00081523 and 00961064. Ficoll-Paque density gradient centrifugation was used to isolate peripheral blood mononuclear cells. Before DNA was extracted, CD4+ and CD8+ T cells were sorted using either FACS or magnetic beads. Profiling of TCR beta VDJ combinations and CDR3 sequences used genomic DNA as the template. An Illumina HiSeq 2000 was the platform used for TCR repertoire sequencing. From the authors' description of their analysis: TRBV/TRBJ rearrangement plots, CDR3 size and DJ length profiles, and Simpson's diversity index were used to assess repertoires. The immunodominant clone was defined as the most abundant DNA sequence in deep sequencing data. CDR3 amino acid sequences were screened for sharing across subjects and were compared with published repertoires and the VDJdb database. TCRdb reworked the public reads: Q25 trimming with fastp, MiXCR clone assembly, productive beta chains retained. Each CDR3 protein appears once, grouped with its most common genes and DNA. These V and J calls rely on TCRdb rather than the paper's analysis. Recorded for this sample are more than 200,000 distinct CDR3 sequences; about half of them occurred a single time. The ten largest clonotypes hold 15% to 20% of the sample.

As encoded in the germline V gene, CDR1 is SGHTA while CDR2 is FQGNSA. Spanning cysteine to phenylalanine, the CDR3 consists of 15 amino acids. This entry keeps only the CDR3 DNA: 45 bases, framed from base 1. Compared with germline, V lacks 1 base and J lacks 4 bases; bases without a gene match: 6. As to this clonotype: Its antigen target is currently unknown. No base qualities exist here, and no much larger clone lies one base off it.

The receptor chain draws on TRBV7-2 and TRBJ2-7, with 8 bases in between that match TRBD1. Sequencing used sorted CD4+, CD8+, or CD8+CD57+ T cells (not recorded which) from PBMCs. The receptor was derived from a human donor with aplastic anemia. The nucleotide sequence is TGTGCCAGCAGCTTAGAAGGGACAGGTCCTTACGAGCAGTACTTC. It translates as CASSLEGTGPYEQYF.